Below, 17 T cell receptor beta chains from the same sample are listed, as sequenced in a study of T-cell memory formation after mild COVID-19. TCRdb fed the 5' RACE reads into MiXCR, producing one record per CDR3 protein. This table holds roughly 370,000 distinct CDR3 sequences, 16% found once. The sequencing sample was made of PBMCs or a T cell subset sorted from them (not recorded which). Receptors originate from a man aged 18 to 29 who had mild COVID-19 (a few samples of this study predate the infection). Cell type and time point are not known.

The chain links TRBV7-2 to TRBJ1-4; D not resolved. CDR1 SGHTA and CDR2 FQGNSA come from the germline V gene. This CDR3 has 15 amino acids. Deletions cut 3 bases from V and 8 bases from J, with 16 bases between. CDR3 DNA: TGTGCCAGCAGCTTGATTTTCCGGCTTGGGGAAAAACTGTTTTTT. Protein sequence: CASSLIFRLGEKLFF.

The V gene is TRBV7-2, the J gene TRBJ2-1; tentative D call: TRBD1 (7 bases). Per germline, CDR1 SGHTA and CDR2 FQGNSA. Trimming took off 6 bases at V and 9 bases at J, with 18 bases between the two ends. This CDR3 is 14 amino acids long. CDR3 DNA sequence: TGTGCCAGCAGAAATGTCTACAGGGGAGGTGAGCAGTTCTTC. Its translation: CASRNVYRGGEQFF. The whole variable domain, remainder taken from reference TRBV7-2 and TRBJ2-1, is GAGVSQSPSNKVTEKGKDVELRCDPISGHTALYWYRQSLGQGLEFLIYFQGNSAPDKSGLPSDRFSAERTGGSVSTLTIQRTQQEDSAVYLCASRNVYRGGEQFFGPGTRLTVL.

The chain couples TRBV27 to TRBJ1-1; no definite D call. V was shortened by 5 bases and J by 2 bases, with 15 bases between the two germline ends. This CDR3 has 15 amino acids. Per germline, CDR1 MNHEY and CDR2 SMNVEV (reference sequence). CDR3 in amino acids: CASSPTPSPNTEAFF. For the CDR3, the DNA is TGTGCCAGCAGTCCAACCCCGTCCCCTAACACTGAAGCTTTCTTT.

V is TRBV28 and J is TRBJ2-3; D uncertain. The CDR3 totals 13 residues. Germline lookup yields CDR1 MDHEN and CDR2 SYDVKM. V lost 5 bases to trimming and J lost 6 bases, with 12 bases between them. The CDR3 loop is CASSARVGDTQYF. The CDR3 DNA reads TGTGCCAGCAGTGCCCGGGTGGGGGATACGCAGTATTTT.

The gene calls are TRBV12-3 or TRBV12-4 and TRBJ2-7, with D perhaps TRBD2 (5 bases). V lost 6 bases and J lost 2, with 8 bases in between. This CDR3 is 12 amino acids long. The CDR3 sequence: CASRAGTYEQYF. The CDR3 DNA sequence: TGTGCCAGCAGGGCCGGGACCTACGAGCAGTACTTC.

The rearrangement joins TRBV7-9 to TRBJ2-1, with a weak D call TRBD1 (5 bases). V lost 8 bases to trimming and J lost 7 bases, with 9 bases between them. The CDR3 extends over 11 amino acids. CDR1 is SEHNR and CDR2 is FQNEAQ in the germline V gene (reference sequence). The CDR3 region has the DNA TGTGCCAGCTATAAGGGGAATGAGCAGTTCTTC. It is translated as CASYKGNEQFF.

This chain joins TRBV11-2 and TRBJ2-7; TRBD2 matches 10 bases. Germline values: CDR1 SGHAT, CDR2 FQNNGV. The CDR3 is 18 amino acids. Germline trimming cut 4 bases from V and 4 bases from J; bases unmatched to any gene: 16. The CDR3 reads CASSSGGSGGGSVYEQYF. CDR3 sequence (DNA): TGTGCCAGCAGCTCCGGAGGGAGCGGGGGGGGCTCGGTTTACGAGCAGTACTTC.

The chain uses TRBV4-2 and TRBJ2-2, with 13 bases that match TRBD2. CDR3 length: 15 amino acids. V trimming: 2 bases; J trimming: 6 bases; junction bases outside the gene matches: 0. The germline V gene has CDR1 LGHNA and CDR2 YNFKEQ. CDR3 amino acids: CASSQTSGGAGELFF. The CDR3, as DNA: TGTGCCAGCAGCCAAACTAGCGGGGGGGCCGGGGAGCTGTTTTTT.

The chain recombines TRBV30 with TRBJ2-7; TRBD2 aligns across 8 bases. Germline trimming cut 3 bases from V and 3 bases from J; bases unmatched to any gene: 13. Germline V lookup: CDR1 GTSNPN, CDR2 SVGIG (reference sequence). CDR3 length: 16 amino acids. The CDR3, as DNA: TGTGCCTGGAGCCGGCGGGGGGACGCCCTCGGCTACGAGCAGTACTTC. Its protein is CAWSRRGDALGYEQYF.

The chain couples TRBV6-2 or TRBV6-3 to TRBJ2-5, with TRBD2 as a possible D gene (5 bases). Germline values: CDR1 MNHEY, CDR2 SVGEGT. Trimming shortened V by 3 bases and J by 0 bases, and 14 bases separated the two germline ends. There are 16 residues in the CDR3. Here the CDR3 DNA reads TGTGCCAGCAGTTATGTGGTAGGAGGTTACCAAGAGACCCAGTACTTC. Translated, it gives CASSYVVGGYQETQYF.

The chain has TRBV20-1 and TRBJ1-5; no definite D call. V lost 0 bases and J lost 1, with 7 bases in between. Germline V gives CDR1 DFQATT, CDR2 SNEGSKA (reference sequence). This CDR3 has 14 residues. CDR3 nucleotides: TGCAGTGCTAGAGATCCCAGGAGCAATCAGCCCCAGCATTTT. It is translated as CSARDPRSNQPQHF.

This sequence joins TRBV9 and TRBJ2-5, with D perhaps matching TRBD2 (5 bases). The CDR3 contains 13 residues. The germline V gene has CDR1 SGDLS and CDR2 YYNGEE. V was trimmed by 4 bases and J by 3 bases, leaving 10 bases between them. CDR3: CASSPTEEETQYF. The CDR3 bases are TGTGCCAGCAGCCCGACGGAGGAAGAGACCCAGTACTTC.

This chain connects TRBV5-1 to TRBJ2-5; possibly TRBD2 for D (6 bases). The CDR3 length is 15 residues. Trimming stripped 0 bases from V and 2 bases from J, with 11 bases between. Germline V gene lookup returns CDR1 SGHRS and CDR2 YFSETQ. The DNA of the CDR3 is TGCGCCAGCAGCTTGGGCGAGGCGGGACAAGAGACCCAGTACTTC. Its translation: CASSLGEAGQETQYF.

The rearrangement links TRBV20-1 to TRBJ2-3, with D perhaps being TRBD1 or TRBD2 (5 bases each). V lost 4 bases and J 2 bases, leaving 10 bases between the germline ends. Germline V gene data show CDR1 as DFQATT and CDR2 as SNEGSKA (reference sequence). This CDR3 has 13 residues. The chain's CDR3 is CSAKRGATDTQYF. CDR3 sequence (DNA): TGCAGTGCTAAAAGGGGAGCCACAGATACGCAGTATTTT.

This clonotype turned up a few times. The V call is TRBV7-9, the J call TRBJ1-6, with 9 bases matching TRBD1. J lost 10 bases, V lost 5 bases, and 6 bases had no gene match. The CDR3 length is 14 residues. Per the germline V gene, CDR1 is SEHNR and CDR2 is FQNEAQ (reference sequence). DNA of the CDR3: TGTGCCAGCAGCGGGGACAGGGCCCCATCACCCCTCCACTTT. It codes for CASSGDRAPSPLHF.

V gene TRBV7-3 combines with J gene TRBJ1-6, with TRBD1 identical over 9 bases. This CDR3 spans 15 amino acids. Germline V gene data show CDR1 as SGHTA and CDR2 as FQGTGA. V dropped 4 bases and J dropped 7; count of bases not matched to a gene: 5. CDR3 sequence reads: CASSSGTGRNSPLHF. The DNA of the CDR3 is TGTGCCAGCAGCTCAGGGACAGGGCGGAATTCACCCCTCCACTTT.

V is TRBV6-2 or TRBV6-3 and J is TRBJ2-1; tentative D call: TRBD2 (6 bases). The CDR3 has 16 residues. Germline CDR1 is MNHEY and CDR2 is SVGEGT. V shed 6 bases and J shed 7 bases, with 22 bases lying between them. The CDR3 DNA reads as TGTGCCAGCAGGCGGGGAAGATACAGGTTTGGGAATGAGCAGTTCTTC. It is translated as CASRRGRYRFGNEQFF.